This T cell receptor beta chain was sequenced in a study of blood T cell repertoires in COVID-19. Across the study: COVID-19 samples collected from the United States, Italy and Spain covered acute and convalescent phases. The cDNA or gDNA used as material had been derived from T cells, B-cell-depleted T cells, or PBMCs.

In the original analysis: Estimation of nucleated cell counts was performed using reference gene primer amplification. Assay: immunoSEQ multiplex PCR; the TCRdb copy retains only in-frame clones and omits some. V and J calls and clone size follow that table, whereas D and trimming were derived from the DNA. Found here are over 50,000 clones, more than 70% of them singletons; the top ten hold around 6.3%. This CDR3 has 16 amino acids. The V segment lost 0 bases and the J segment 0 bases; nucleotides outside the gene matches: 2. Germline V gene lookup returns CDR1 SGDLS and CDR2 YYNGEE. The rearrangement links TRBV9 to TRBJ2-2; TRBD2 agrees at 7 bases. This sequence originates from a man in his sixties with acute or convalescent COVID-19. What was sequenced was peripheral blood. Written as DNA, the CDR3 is TGTGCCAGCAGCGTAGTAGCGGGCGCGAACACCGGGGAGCTGTTTTTT. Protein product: CASSVVAGANTGELFF.